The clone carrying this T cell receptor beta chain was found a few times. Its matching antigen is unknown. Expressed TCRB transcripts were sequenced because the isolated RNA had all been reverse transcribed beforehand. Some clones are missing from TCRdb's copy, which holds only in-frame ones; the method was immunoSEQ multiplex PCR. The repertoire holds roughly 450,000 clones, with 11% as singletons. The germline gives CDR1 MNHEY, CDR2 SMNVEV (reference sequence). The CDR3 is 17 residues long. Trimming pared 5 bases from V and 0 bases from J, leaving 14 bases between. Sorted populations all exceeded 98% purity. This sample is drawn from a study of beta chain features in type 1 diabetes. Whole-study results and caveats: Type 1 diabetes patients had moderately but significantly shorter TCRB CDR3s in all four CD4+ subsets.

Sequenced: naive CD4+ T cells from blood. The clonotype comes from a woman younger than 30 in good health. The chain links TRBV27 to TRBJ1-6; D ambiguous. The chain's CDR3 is CASSPSRRSSYNSPLHF. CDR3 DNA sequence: TGTGCCAGCAGTCCCTCCCGCAGGAGCTCCTATAATTCACCCCTCCACTTT.